This T cell receptor (beta chain) was sequenced for a study of blood T cell repertoires in COVID-19. Study context: PBMCs, B-cell-depleted T cells, or T cells were the source of the cDNA or gDNA that made up the material.

The authors' processing: Reference gene primer amplification yielded estimated nucleated cell counts. Profiling relied on immunoSEQ multiplex PCR, and the TCRdb table lists in-frame clones only, not all of them. V, J and clone size are those of that table, while D and trimming were read from the DNA. The table lists over 150,000 clones, around 80% of them singletons. This CDR3 contains 16 residues. V shed 5 bases, J shed 2 bases, and the junction held 2 bases outside the gene matches. The germline V gene has CDR1 SGHVS and CDR2 FQNEAQ. This receptor was taken from a man aged 45-60 years who had recovered from COVID-19. This chain connects TRBV7-8 to TRBJ2-6; 11 bases line up with TRBD2. Sequenced input: PBMCs or T cells enriched from blood (not recorded which). CDR3 loop: CASSLGLAAGANVLTF. The CDR3 DNA reads TGTGCCAGCAGCCTGGGACTAGCGGCTGGGGCCAACGTCCTGACTTTC.